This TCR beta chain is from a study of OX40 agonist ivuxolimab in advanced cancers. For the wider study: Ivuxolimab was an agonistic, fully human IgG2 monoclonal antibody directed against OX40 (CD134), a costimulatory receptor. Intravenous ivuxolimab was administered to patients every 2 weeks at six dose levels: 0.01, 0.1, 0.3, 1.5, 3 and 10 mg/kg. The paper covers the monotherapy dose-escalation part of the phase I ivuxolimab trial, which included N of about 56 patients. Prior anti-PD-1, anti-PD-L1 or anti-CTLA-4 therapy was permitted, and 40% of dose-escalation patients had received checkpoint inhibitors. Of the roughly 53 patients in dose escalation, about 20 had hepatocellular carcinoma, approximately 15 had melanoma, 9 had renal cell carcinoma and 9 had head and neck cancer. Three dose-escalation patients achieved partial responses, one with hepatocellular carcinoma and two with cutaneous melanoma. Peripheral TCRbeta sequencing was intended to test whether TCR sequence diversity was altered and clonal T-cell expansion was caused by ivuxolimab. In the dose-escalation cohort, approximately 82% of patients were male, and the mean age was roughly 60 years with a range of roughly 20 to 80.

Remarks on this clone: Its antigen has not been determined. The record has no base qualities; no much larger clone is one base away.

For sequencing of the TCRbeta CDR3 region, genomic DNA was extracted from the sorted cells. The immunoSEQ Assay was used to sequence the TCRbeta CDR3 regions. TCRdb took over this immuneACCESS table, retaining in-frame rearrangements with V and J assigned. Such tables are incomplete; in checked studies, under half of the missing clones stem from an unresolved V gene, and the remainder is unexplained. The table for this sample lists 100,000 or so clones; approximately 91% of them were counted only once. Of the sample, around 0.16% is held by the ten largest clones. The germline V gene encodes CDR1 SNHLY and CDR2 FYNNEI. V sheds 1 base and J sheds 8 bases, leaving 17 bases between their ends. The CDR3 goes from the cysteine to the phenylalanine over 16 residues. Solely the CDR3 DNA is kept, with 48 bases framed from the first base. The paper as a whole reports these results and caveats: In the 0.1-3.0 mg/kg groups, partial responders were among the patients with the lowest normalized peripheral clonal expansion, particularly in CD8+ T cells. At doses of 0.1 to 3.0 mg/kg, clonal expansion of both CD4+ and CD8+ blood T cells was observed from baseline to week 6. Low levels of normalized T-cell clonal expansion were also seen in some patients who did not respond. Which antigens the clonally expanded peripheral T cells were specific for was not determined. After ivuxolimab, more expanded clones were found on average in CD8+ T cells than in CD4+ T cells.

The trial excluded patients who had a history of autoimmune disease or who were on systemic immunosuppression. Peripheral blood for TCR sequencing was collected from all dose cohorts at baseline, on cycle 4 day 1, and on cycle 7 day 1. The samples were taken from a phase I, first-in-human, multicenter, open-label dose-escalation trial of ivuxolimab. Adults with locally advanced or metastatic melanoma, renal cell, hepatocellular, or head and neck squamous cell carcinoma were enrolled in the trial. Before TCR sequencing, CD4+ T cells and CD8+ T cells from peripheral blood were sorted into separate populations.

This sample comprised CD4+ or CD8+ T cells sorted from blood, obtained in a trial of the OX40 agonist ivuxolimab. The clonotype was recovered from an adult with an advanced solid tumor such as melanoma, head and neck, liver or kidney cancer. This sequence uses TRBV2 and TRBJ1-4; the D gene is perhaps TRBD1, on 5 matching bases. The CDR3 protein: CASSEESGGAGEKLFF. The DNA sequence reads TGTGCCAGCAGTGAAGAATCTGGAGGGGCGGGAGAAAAACTGTTTTTT.